One sample yielded the 23 T cell receptor beta chains listed below, sequenced in a study of shared clonotypes between healthy human individuals. Repertoires were generated with immunoSEQ multiplex PCR, while TCRdb's copy carries only in-frame clones and drops some. The sample includes about 490,000 clones, around 80% of them seen just once. Sequencing was done on a sample of PBMCs. The receptors stem from a woman in her 40s in good health. Some clones in this sample may be carry-over from other donors' samples.

This chain connects TRBV5-1 to TRBJ2-5; TRBD1 is a possible D gene (5 bases). Judging by the DNA end, TRBJ2-7 fits better; the J call may be wrong. There are 15 residues in the CDR3. Germline V CDR1 and CDR2: SGHRS, YFSETQ. CDR3 DNA sequence: TGCGCCAGCAGCTTGGGTGTGGGGCGCTCCTACGAGCAGTACTTC. The encoded protein is CASSLGVGRSYEQYF.

V gene TRBV5-4 combines with J gene TRBJ2-1, with TRBD1 identical over 8 bases. The CDR3 runs to 13 residues. The V gene's germline CDR1 is SGHNT and CDR2 YYREEE (reference sequence). The trim removed 5 bases at V and 10 bases at J, leaving 8 bases unmatched. CDR3 sequence: CASSSGGAREQFF. CDR3 DNA: TGTGCCAGCAGTTCAGGGGGCGCGAGGGAGCAGTTCTTC.

The chain has TRBV5-1 and TRBJ2-1; possibly TRBD2 for D (5 bases). Trimming took off 0 bases at V and 8 bases at J, with 12 bases between the two ends. The CDR3 runs to 14 residues. The germline gives CDR1 SGHRS, CDR2 YFSETQ. CDR3 sequence: CASSLGETGHEQFF. CDR3 nucleotide sequence: TGCGCCAGCAGCTTGGGGGAGACTGGGCATGAGCAGTTCTTC. The whole variable domain, remainder taken from reference TRBV5-1 and TRBJ2-1, is KAGVTQTPRYLIKTRGQQVTLSCSPISGHRSVSWYQQTPGQGLQFLFEYFSETQRNKGNFPGRFSGRQFSNSRSEMNVSTLELGDSALYLCASSLGETGHEQFFGPGTRLTVL.

CDR3 DNA sequence: TGTGCCATCAGAACGCGAGCCGCTGGTGACACTGAAGCTTTCTTT. Protein: CAIRTRAAGDTEAFF. The rearrangement links TRBV10-3 to TRBJ1-1, with no clear D. In germline, CDR1 is ENHRY, CDR2 SYGVKD. The V end was cut by 6 bases, the J end by 3 bases, with 17 bases between. The CDR3 has 15 amino acids.

The chain carries TRBV5-1 and TRBJ2-5, with 8 nucleotides matching TRBD2. This CDR3 is 15 amino acids long. The germline V gene encodes CDR1 SGHRS and CDR2 YFSETQ. V was clipped by 2 bases and J by 4 bases; unmatched bases: 7. The chain's CDR3 is CASSLGGRSGETQYF. The CDR3 DNA follows: TGCGCCAGCAGCTTAGGCGGGAGGTCCGGAGAGACCCAGTACTTC.

This chain joins TRBV7-8 and TRBJ2-7; 8 nucleotides align to TRBD1. The junction had 16 bases not matched to a gene; V was cut back by 6 bases and J by 3 bases. The CDR3 spans 17 residues. CDR1 and CDR2 from the germline V gene are SGHVS and FQNEAQ. CDR3 region: CASRTAGGGRTDYEQYF. The CDR3, as DNA: TGTGCCAGCAGAACCGCAGGGGGCGGACGAACGGACTACGAGCAGTACTTC. Looking up the rest from reference TRBV7-8 and TRBJ2-7 gives the full variable domain: GAGVSQSPRYKVAKRGQDVALRCDPISGHVSLFWYQQALGQGPEFLTYFQNEAQLDKSGLPSDRFFAERPEGSVSTLKIQRTQQEDSAVYLCASRTAGGGRTDYEQYFGPGTRLTVT.

The J gene is TRBJ2-5, the V gene TRBV5-1; 13 bases align to TRBD2. The DNA end is a closer match to TRBJ2-7, so the J assignment may be wrong. This CDR3 is built from 14 residues. The germline V gene encodes CDR1 SGHRS and CDR2 YFSETQ. The CDR3 sequence: CASSPGTSGNEQYF. The CDR3 region has the DNA TGCGCCAGCAGCCCCGGGACTAGCGGGAACGAGCAGTACTTC.

This chain connects TRBV25-1 to TRBJ1-2; 7 positions agree with TRBD1. V lost 4 bases, J lost 4 bases, and 6 bases stayed unmatched. This CDR3 is built from 14 residues. Germline V gives CDR1 MGHDK, CDR2 SYGVNS. The CDR3 region is CASSAGGGSYGYTF. For the CDR3, the DNA is TGTGCCAGCAGTGCAGGGGGGGGATCCTATGGCTACACCTTC.

The gene calls are TRBV27 and TRBJ2-1; perhaps TRBD2 as D (6 bases). Germline loops: CDR1 MNHEY, CDR2 SMNVEV (reference sequence). With 0 bases removed from V and 2 bases from J, the gap between germline ends came to 11 bases. The CDR3 spans 16 residues. CDR3 in amino acids: CASSLSSGKTYNEQFF. CDR3 bases: TGTGCCAGCAGTTTATCTAGCGGAAAAACCTACAATGAGCAGTTCTTC.

The J gene is TRBJ2-2, the V gene TRBV28; D not resolved. The V end was cut by 0 bases, the J end by 8 bases, with 13 bases between. The germline CDR1 and CDR2 sequences are MDHEN and SYDVKM. This CDR3 spans 15 amino acids. The CDR3 reads CASSLWLPGGGELFF. The CDR3 bases are TGTGCCAGCAGTTTATGGCTCCCCGGTGGGGGGGAGCTGTTTTTT. The variable domain in full, completed from reference TRBV28 and TRBJ2-2, reads DVKVTQSSRYLVKRTGEKVFLECVQDMDHENMFWYRQDPGLGLRLIYFSYDVKMKEKGDIPEGYSVSREKKERFSLILESASTNQTSMYLCASSLWLPGGGELFFGEGSRLTVL.

This clone came up many times. The rearrangement joins TRBV25-1 to TRBJ2-1; weak D call: TRBD1 (6 bases). The CDR3 is 15 residues long. Germline V lookup: CDR1 MGHDK, CDR2 SYGVNS. V shed 1 base and J shed 7 bases, with 14 bases lying between them. The CDR3 DNA reads as TGTGCCAGCAGTGAATCTGAGCCCGGGACAAATGAGCAGTTCTTC. It encodes CASSESEPGTNEQFF.

The chain employs TRBV7-9 and TRBJ2-7; 9 bases match TRBD2. The CDR3 is 14 residues long. CDR1 SEHNR and CDR2 FQNEAQ come from the germline V gene (reference sequence). The ends lost 4 bases at V and 6 bases at J; junction bases unmatched: 7. CDR3 coding DNA: TGTGCCAGCAGCTCAGGGACTAGCTCGGGCGAGCAGTACTTC. As protein: CASSSGTSSGEQYF.

The V call is TRBV9, the J call TRBJ2-1; TRBD2 is a possible D gene (5 bases). V gave up 0 bases and J gave up 8 bases, with 12 bases separating them. The germline V gene encodes CDR1 SGDLS and CDR2 YYNGEE. CDR3 size: 14 residues. The CDR3 sequence is CASSVGLFDYEQFF. DNA of the CDR3: TGTGCCAGCAGCGTAGGACTATTTGACTATGAGCAGTTCTTC.

The chain is built from TRBV4-2 and TRBJ2-2, with a tentative D call TRBD1 (5 bases). The CDR3 has 16 residues. Germline V CDR1 and CDR2: LGHNA, YNFKEQ. The V and J ends lost 4 bases and 0 bases respectively, with 12 bases between them. CDR3 in amino acids: CASSPRGTSNTGELFF. The CDR3 bases are TGTGCCAGCAGCCCAAGGGGCACTTCGAACACCGGGGAGCTGTTTTTT.

The chain employs TRBV2 and TRBJ2-2; D ambiguous. Germline V CDR1 and CDR2: SNHLY, FYNNEI. CDR3 length: 14 residues. Trimming removed 6 bases at V and 3 bases at J, with 11 bases between. CDR3 sequence reads: CASSTGVDTGELFF. As DNA, the CDR3 is TGTGCCAGCAGCACTGGGGTAGACACCGGGGAGCTGTTTTTT.

The chain carries TRBV18 and TRBJ1-1; 7 nucleotides align to TRBD1. Germline V lookup: CDR1 KGHSH, CDR2 LQKENI. This CDR3 is 13 amino acids long. The V and J ends lost 6 bases and 4 bases, in that order; junction bases with no gene match: 5. The CDR3 nucleotides are TGTGCCAGCTCCGAGTCAGGGGGCACTGAAGCTTTCTTT. Translation gives CASSESGGTEAFF. The full variable domain, rest sourced from reference TRBV18 and TRBJ1-1, is NAGVMQNPRHLVRRRGQEARLRCSPMKGHSHVYWYRQLPEEGLKFMVYLQKENIIDESGMPKERFSAEFPKEGPSILRIQQVVRGDSAAYFCASSESGGTEAFFGQGTRLTVV.

This clone was recorded at least ten times. This sequence joins TRBV11-2 and TRBJ2-2; D is ambiguous. The germline V gene encodes CDR1 SGHAT and CDR2 FQNNGV. The V end was cut by 9 bases, the J end by 6 bases, with 20 bases between. The CDR3 is 15 residues long. The CDR3 bases are TGTGCCAGACTTCGTCCTCCGGTTCGCGCCGGGGAGCTGTTTTTT. This encodes CARLRPPVRAGELFF.

The J gene is TRBJ2-2, the V gene TRBV6-6; D possibly matches TRBD1 or TRBD2 (5 bases each). Germline CDR1 is MNHNY and CDR2 is SVGAGI (reference sequence). CDR3 length: 13 residues. V was cut by 7 bases and J by 8 bases, with 14 bases left in between. CDR3 sequence reads: CASKEGRIGELFF. The CDR3 region has the DNA TGTGCCAGCAAAGAGGGGCGTATAGGGGAGCTGTTTTTT.

The chain has TRBV5-1 and TRBJ2-5; no clear D. The CDR3 is 12 amino acids. Germline V gene data show CDR1 as SGHRS and CDR2 as YFSETQ. Trimming shortened V by 4 bases and J by 1 base, and 5 bases separated the two germline ends. The CDR3 region is CASSAPQETQYF. The CDR3 DNA sequence: TGCGCCAGCAGCGCCCCCCAAGAGACCCAGTACTTC.

The gene calls are TRBV7-2 and TRBJ1-4; D is uncertain. From germline, CDR1 is SGHTA and CDR2 FQGNSA. V was pared by 3 bases and J by 5 bases, with 7 bases between. This CDR3 contains 13 residues. This chain's CDR3 is CASSFLANEKLFF. CDR3 DNA sequence: TGTGCCAGCAGCTTCCTGGCCAATGAAAAACTGTTTTTT. The full variable domain, its missing parts supplied by reference TRBV7-2 and TRBJ1-4, is GAGVSQSPSNKVTEKGKDVELRCDPISGHTALYWYRQSLGQGLEFLIYFQGNSAPDKSGLPSDRFSAERTGGSVSTLTIQRTQQEDSAVYLCASSFLANEKLFFGSGTQLSVL.

The chain is built from TRBV27 and TRBJ2-3; D gene uncertain. Germline V lookup: CDR1 MNHEY, CDR2 SMNVEV (reference sequence). The CDR3 covers 18 residues. Trimming took 0 bases from V and 0 from J, leaving 16 bases between them. The CDR3 loop is CASSLSRIVTTSTDTQYF. The CDR3 region has the DNA TGTGCCAGCAGTTTATCCCGAATCGTTACCACTAGCACAGATACGCAGTATTTT.

This rearrangement joins TRBV19 to TRBJ1-1, with TRBD1 as a possible D gene (6 bases). The CDR3 runs 14 residues. Germline V gene data show CDR1 as LNHDA and CDR2 as SQIVND (reference sequence). Trimming removed 2 bases at V and 4 bases at J, with 11 bases between. CDR3 in amino acids: CASSIRAGVTEAFF. The DNA for the CDR3 is TGTGCCAGTAGTATAAGAGCAGGGGTCACTGAAGCTTTCTTT. The whole variable domain, filled in from reference TRBV19 and TRBJ1-1, reads DGGITQSPKYLFRKEGQNVTLSCEQNLNHDAMYWYRQDPGQGLRLIYYSQIVNDFQKGDIAEGYSVSREKKESFPLTVTSAQKNPTAFYLCASSIRAGVTEAFFGQGTRLTVV.

The chain has TRBV20-1 and TRBJ2-7; no reliable D call. CDR1 is DFQATT, CDR2 SNEGSKA, per germline (reference sequence). The CDR3 has 11 amino acids. The V gene lost 6 bases and the J gene lost 2 bases, with 8 bases spanning the gap. The CDR3 nucleotides read TGCAGTGCAAGACGGACCTACGAGCAGTACTTC. Protein sequence: CSARRTYEQYF.